The clone carrying this T cell receptor beta chain occurred many times. About 10 milliliters of peripheral blood were drawn from each donor into EDTA-treated tubes. These data originate in a study of blood T cells in healthy people across ages. Germline CDR1 DFQATT, CDR2 SNEGSKA (reference sequence). Trimming removed 0 bases at V and 5 bases at J, with 14 bases between. The length of the CDR3 is 14 residues. The second PCR ran about 6 to 11 cycles with a sample-barcoded 5' primer and J-beta primers. The template-switch adaptor, which had 12 random nucleotides, put a tag on each cDNA molecule. A minimum of 2.5 million CDR3-containing paired-end reads was obtained for each sample. TCRdb itself ran the 5' RACE reads through MiXCR, one entry per CDR3 protein. The table shows about 600,000 distinct CDR3 sequences, with 40% to 55% occurring only once.

The sequenced material came from blood. This receptor was taken from an elderly man in good health. The chain employs TRBV20-1 and TRBJ2-7; D possibly corresponds to TRBD2 (5 bases). DNA for the CDR3: TGCAGTGCTAGAGACCCGGGATTGGAGGACGAGCAGTACTTC. As protein: CSARDPGLEDEQYF.